Sequencing of this TCR beta chain was carried out in a study of blood T cell repertoires in COVID-19. In its sample, this clone was seen a few times. Original analysis: Estimation of nucleated cell counts was performed using reference gene primer amplification. The protocol was immunoSEQ multiplex PCR, while the TCRdb copy is restricted to in-frame clones and leaves out a portion. V, J and clone size reflect that table, while D and trimming were determined from the DNA. The sample includes just over 300,000 clones, 87% of them seen just once. Donors were grouped by their self-reported clinical history. This TCR was recovered from a woman aged 18-35 years who had recovered from COVID-19. Sequencing was done on a sample of PBMCs or T cells enriched from blood (not recorded which).

CDR3 coding DNA: TGTGCCAGCAGCCCTATTACAGGGGGCGAAAGGCATAACGGCTACACCTTC. Protein: CASSPITGGERHNGYTF. V usage is TRBV7-8 and J usage is TRBJ1-2; 9 bases match TRBD1. The CDR3 runs 17 residues. CDR1 and CDR2 (germline): SGHVS, FQNEAQ. J gave up 8 bases and V 5 bases, and 18 bases lay outside the gene matches.